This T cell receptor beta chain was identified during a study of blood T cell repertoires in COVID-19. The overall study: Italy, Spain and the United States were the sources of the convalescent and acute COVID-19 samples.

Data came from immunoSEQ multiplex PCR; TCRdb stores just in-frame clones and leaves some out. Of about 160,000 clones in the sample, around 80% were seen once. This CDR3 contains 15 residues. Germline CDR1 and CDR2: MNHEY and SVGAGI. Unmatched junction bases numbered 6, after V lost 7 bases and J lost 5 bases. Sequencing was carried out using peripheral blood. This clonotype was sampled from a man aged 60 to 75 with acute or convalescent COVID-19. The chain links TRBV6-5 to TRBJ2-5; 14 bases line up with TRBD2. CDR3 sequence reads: CASKTSGGAGETQYF. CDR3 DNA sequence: TGTGCCAGCAAGACTAGCGGGGGGGCCGGGGAGACCCAGTACTTC.